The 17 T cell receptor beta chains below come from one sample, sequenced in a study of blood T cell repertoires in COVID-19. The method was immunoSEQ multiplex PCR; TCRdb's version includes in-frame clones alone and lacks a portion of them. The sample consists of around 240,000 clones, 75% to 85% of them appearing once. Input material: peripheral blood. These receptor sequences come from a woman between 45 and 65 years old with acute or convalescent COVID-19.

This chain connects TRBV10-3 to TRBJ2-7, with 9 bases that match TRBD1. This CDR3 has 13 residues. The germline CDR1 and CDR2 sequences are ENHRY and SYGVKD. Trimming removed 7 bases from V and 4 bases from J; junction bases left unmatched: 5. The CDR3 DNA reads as TGTGCCATCAAGCCGGGACAGGGTTACGAGCAGTACTTC. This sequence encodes CAIKPGQGYEQYF.

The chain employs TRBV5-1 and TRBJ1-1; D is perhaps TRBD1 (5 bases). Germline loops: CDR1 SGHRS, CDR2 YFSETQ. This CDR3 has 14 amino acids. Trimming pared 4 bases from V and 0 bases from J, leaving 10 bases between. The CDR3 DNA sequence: TGCGCCAGCAGCACCGAAGGGGTGAACACTGAAGCTTTCTTT. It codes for CASSTEGVNTEAFF.

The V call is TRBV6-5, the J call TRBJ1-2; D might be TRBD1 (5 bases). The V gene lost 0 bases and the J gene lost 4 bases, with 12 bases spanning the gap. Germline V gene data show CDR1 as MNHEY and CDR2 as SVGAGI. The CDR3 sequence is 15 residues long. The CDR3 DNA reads TGTGCCAGCAGTTACTCTGCGGGGCAGGTCTATGGCTACACCTTC. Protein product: CASSYSAGQVYGYTF.

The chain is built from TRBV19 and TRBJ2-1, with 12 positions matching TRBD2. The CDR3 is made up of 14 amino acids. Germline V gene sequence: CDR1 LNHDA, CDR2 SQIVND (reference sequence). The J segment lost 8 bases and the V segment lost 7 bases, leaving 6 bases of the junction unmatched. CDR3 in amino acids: CASKLAGGLYEQFF. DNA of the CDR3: TGTGCCAGTAAGCTAGCGGGGGGGCTCTATGAGCAGTTCTTC.

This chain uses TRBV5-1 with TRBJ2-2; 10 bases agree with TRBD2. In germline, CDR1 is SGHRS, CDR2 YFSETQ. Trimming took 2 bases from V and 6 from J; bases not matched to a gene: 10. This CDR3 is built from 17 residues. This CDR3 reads CASSFSSGGAAAGELFF. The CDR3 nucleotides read TGCGCCAGCAGCTTCTCCAGCGGGGGGGCCGCGGCCGGGGAGCTGTTTTTT. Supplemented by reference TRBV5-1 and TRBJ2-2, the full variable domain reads KAGVTQTPRYLIKTRGQQVTLSCSPISGHRSVSWYQQTPGQGLQFLFEYFSETQRNKGNFPGRFSGRQFSNSRSEMNVSTLELGDSALYLCASSFSSGGAAAGELFFGEGSRLTVL.

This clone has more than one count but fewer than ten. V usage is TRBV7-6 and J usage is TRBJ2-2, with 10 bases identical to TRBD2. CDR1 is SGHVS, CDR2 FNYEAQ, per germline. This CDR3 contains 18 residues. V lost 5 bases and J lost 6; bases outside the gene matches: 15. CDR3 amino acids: CASSPLVGRTSGAGELFF. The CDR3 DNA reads TGTGCCAGCAGCCCCTTGGTCGGTCGGACTAGCGGAGCCGGGGAGCTGTTTTTT.

DNA of the CDR3: TGTGCCAGCAGTTTGGAGGACTATGGCTACACCTTC. It specifies CASSLEDYGYTF. V and J are TRBV12-3 or TRBV12-4 and TRBJ1-2; D gene ambiguous. V dropped 3 bases and J dropped 3 bases, with 5 bases sitting between them. The CDR3 is made up of 12 amino acids.

CDR3 sequence (DNA): TGTGCCAGCAGCTTAGACAGACAGGGCCCTGCTGGAAACACCATATATTTT. Protein product: CASSLDRQGPAGNTIYF. This chain links TRBV7-2 with TRBJ1-3; TRBD1 matches at 7 bases. This CDR3 contains 17 residues. Looked up from germline, CDR1 is SGHTA and CDR2 is FQGNSA. Trimming removed 1 base from V and 2 bases from J; junction bases left unmatched: 8.

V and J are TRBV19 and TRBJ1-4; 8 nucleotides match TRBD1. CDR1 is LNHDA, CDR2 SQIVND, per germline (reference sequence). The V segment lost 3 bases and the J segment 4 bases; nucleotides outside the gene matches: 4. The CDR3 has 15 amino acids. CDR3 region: CASSMGQEINEKLFF. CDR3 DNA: TGTGCCAGTAGTATGGGACAGGAGATTAATGAAAAACTGTTTTTT.

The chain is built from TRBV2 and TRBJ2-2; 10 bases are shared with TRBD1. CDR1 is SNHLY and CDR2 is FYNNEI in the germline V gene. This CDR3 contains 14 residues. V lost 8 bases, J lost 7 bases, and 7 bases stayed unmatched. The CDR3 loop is CASRDRGSDGELFF. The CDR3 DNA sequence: TGTGCCAGCCGGGACAGGGGTTCCGACGGGGAGCTGTTTTTT. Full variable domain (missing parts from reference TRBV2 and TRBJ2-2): EPEVTQTPSHQVTQMGQEVILRCVPISNHLYFYWYRQILGQKVEFLVSFYNNEISEKSEIFDDQFSVERPDGSNFTLKIRSTKLEDSAMYFCASRDRGSDGELFFGEGSRLTVL.

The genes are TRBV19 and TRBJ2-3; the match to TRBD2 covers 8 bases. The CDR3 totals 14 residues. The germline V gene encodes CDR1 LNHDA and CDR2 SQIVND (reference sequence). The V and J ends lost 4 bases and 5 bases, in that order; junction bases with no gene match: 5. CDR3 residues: CASSTAGAGDTQYF. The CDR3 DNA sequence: TGTGCCAGTAGTACAGCGGGAGCGGGAGATACGCAGTATTTT.

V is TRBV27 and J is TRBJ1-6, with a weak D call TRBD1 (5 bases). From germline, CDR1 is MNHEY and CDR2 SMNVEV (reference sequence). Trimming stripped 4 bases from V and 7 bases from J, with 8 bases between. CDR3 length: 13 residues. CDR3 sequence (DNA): TGTGCCAGCAGTTCAGGGAGGAATTCACCCCTCCACTTT. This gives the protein CASSSGRNSPLHF.

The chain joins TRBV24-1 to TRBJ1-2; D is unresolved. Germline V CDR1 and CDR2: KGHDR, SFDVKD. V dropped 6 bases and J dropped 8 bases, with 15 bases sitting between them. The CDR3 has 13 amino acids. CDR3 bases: TGTGCCACCAGTCCCAGACAACAGTTAGGCTACACCTTC. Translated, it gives CATSPRQQLGYTF.

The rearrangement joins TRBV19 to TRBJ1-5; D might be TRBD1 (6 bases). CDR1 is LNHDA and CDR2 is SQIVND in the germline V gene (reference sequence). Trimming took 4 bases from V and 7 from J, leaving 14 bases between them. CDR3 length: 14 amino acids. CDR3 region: CASSTINRDQPQHF. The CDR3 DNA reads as TGTGCCAGTAGTACAATTAACAGGGACCAGCCCCAGCATTTT.

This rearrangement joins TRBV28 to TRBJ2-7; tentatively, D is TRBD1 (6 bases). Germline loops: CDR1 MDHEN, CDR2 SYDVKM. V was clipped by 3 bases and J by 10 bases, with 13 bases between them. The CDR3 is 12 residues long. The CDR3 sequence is CASSFRGAGQYF. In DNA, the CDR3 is TGTGCCAGCAGTTTCAGGGGTGCTGGCCAGTACTTC.

The CDR3 spells CASSPFDRETGELFF. As DNA, the CDR3 is TGCGCCAGCAGCCCCTTCGACAGGGAAACCGGGGAGCTGTTTTTT. V and J are TRBV5-1 and TRBJ2-2, with 7 bases lining up with TRBD1. The CDR3 has 15 amino acids. Looked up from germline, CDR1 is SGHRS and CDR2 is YFSETQ. The trim removed 4 bases at V and 5 bases at J, leaving 8 bases unmatched.

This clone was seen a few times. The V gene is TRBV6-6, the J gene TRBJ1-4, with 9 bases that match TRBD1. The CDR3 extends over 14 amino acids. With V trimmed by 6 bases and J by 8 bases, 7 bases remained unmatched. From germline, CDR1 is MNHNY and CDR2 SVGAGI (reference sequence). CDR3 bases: TGTGCCAGCAGCCTACAGGGGGCGGGAGAAAAACTGTTTTTT. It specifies CASSLQGAGEKLFF.